The 27 T cell receptor beta chains presented below share a single source sample, sequenced in a study of cytotoxic CD8 clonotypes in ibrutinib-treated CLL. Assay: immunoSEQ multiplex PCR; the TCRdb copy retains only in-frame clones and omits some. The sample holds hundreds of thousands of clones, 70% seen once. Sample: PBMCs, taken after 24 months of ibrutinib treatment. These receptors were collected from a human donor with chronic lymphocytic leukemia.

This chain links TRBV6-6 with TRBJ1-3; possible D gene TRBD1, 5 bases. V was clipped by 8 bases and J by 7 bases, with 9 bases between them. The CDR3 has 11 amino acids. Germline V gene lookup returns CDR1 MNHNY and CDR2 SVGAGI (reference sequence). The chain's CDR3 is CASAWGNTIYF. DNA of the CDR3: TGTGCCAGCGCCTGGGGGAACACCATATATTTT.

The gene calls are TRBV27 and TRBJ2-1; a possible D gene is TRBD1 (8 bases). Germline assignment: CDR1 MNHEY and CDR2 SMNVEV (reference sequence). The V end lost 5 bases, the J end lost 9 bases, and 17 bases lay between the germline ends. CDR3 size: 14 residues. CDR3 nucleotide sequence: TGTGCCAGCAGTCCGCGGACAGGGAGGGGTGAGCAGTTCTTC. It is translated as CASSPRTGRGEQFF.

This clone was counted a few times. The chain employs TRBV18 and TRBJ1-1; D not certain. The germline CDR1 and CDR2 sequences are KGHSH and LQKENI. Between the trimmed V and J ends, which lost 1 base and 6 bases, there was a span of 12 bases. This CDR3 region has 14 residues. This CDR3 is CASSPQEGVAEAFF. For the CDR3, the DNA is TGTGCCAGCTCACCACAGGAGGGTGTGGCTGAAGCTTTCTTT. Complete variable domain (other parts from reference TRBV18 and TRBJ1-1): NAGVMQNPRHLVRRRGQEARLRCSPMKGHSHVYWYRQLPEEGLKFMVYLQKENIIDESGMPKERFSAEFPKEGPSILRIQQVVRGDSAAYFCASSPQEGVAEAFFGQGTRLTVV.

The chain carries TRBV6-5 and TRBJ2-1, with a possible D match to TRBD1 (5 bases). The germline CDR1 and CDR2 sequences are MNHEY and SVGAGI. The V end was cut by 4 bases, the J end by 8 bases, with 15 bases between. The CDR3 length is 14 residues. The CDR3, as DNA: TGTGCCAGCAGTTTCATATCAGGGTCTGATGAGCAGTTCTTC. This translates into CASSFISGSDEQFF.

V and J are TRBV5-6 and TRBJ2-7; 7 bases line up with TRBD1. V shed 4 bases and J 5 bases; nucleotides not matched to a gene: 9. CDR1 is SGHDT and CDR2 is YYEEEE in the germline V gene. The CDR3 runs to 14 residues. The CDR3 sequence is CASSLRTGPHEQYF. CDR3 in DNA: TGTGCCAGCAGCCTCCGGACAGGACCCCACGAGCAGTACTTC. Full variable domain (outside the CDR3, taken from reference TRBV5-6 and TRBJ2-7): DAGVTQSPTHLIKTRGQQVTLRCSPKSGHDTVSWYQQALGQGPQFIFQYYEEEERQRGNFPDRFSGHQFPNYSSELNVNALLLGDSALYLCASSLRTGPHEQYFGPGTRLTVT.

This rearrangement joins TRBV9 to TRBJ2-1; TRBD1 might be the D (6 bases). With 1 base removed from V and 8 bases from J, the gap between germline ends came to 13 bases. Looked up from germline, CDR1 is SGDLS and CDR2 is YYNGEE. The CDR3 is made up of 14 amino acids. CDR3 sequence reads: CASSVTRGQHEQFF. Written as DNA, the CDR3 is TGTGCCAGCAGCGTAACTAGGGGACAACATGAGCAGTTCTTC.

The chain is built from TRBV5-1 and TRBJ2-5; D is undetermined. Germline V lookup: CDR1 SGHRS, CDR2 YFSETQ. V was shortened by 0 bases and J by 2 bases, with 5 bases between the two germline ends. CDR3 length: 13 residues. CDR3 in amino acids: CASSLDGQETQYF. CDR3 DNA: TGCGCCAGCAGCTTGGACGGGCAAGAGACCCAGTACTTC.

V usage is TRBV7-2 and J usage is TRBJ2-3; either TRBD1 or TRBD2 may supply D (5 bases each). Between the trimmed V and J ends, which lost 1 base and 1 base, there was a span of 12 bases. The germline V gene has CDR1 SGHTA and CDR2 FQGNSA. The CDR3 is 16 residues long. The CDR3: CASSLGGALGTDTQYF. In DNA form, the CDR3 reads TGTGCCAGCAGCTTAGGAGGGGCGCTTGGCACAGATACGCAGTATTTT.

This clone was detected a few times. The V call is TRBV2, the J call TRBJ2-1; D is unresolved. Per germline, CDR1 SNHLY and CDR2 FYNNEI. V gave up 2 bases and J gave up 10 bases, with 9 bases separating them. This CDR3 region has 12 residues. The CDR3, as DNA: TGTGCCAGCAGTGAAACCCTCATAGAGCAGTTCTTC. Translation gives CASSETLIEQFF.

The chain couples TRBV25-1 to TRBJ1-5, with D unresolved. V lost 3 bases, J lost 3 bases, and 18 bases lay in between. Looked up from germline, CDR1 is MGHDK and CDR2 is SYGVNS. This CDR3 comprises 17 residues. The CDR3 reads CASSDAGPGFINQPQHF. The CDR3 coding sequence is TGTGCCAGCAGTGATGCGGGCCCCGGTTTTATCAATCAGCCCCAGCATTTT.

The V and J genes are TRBV2 and TRBJ2-2, with 9 bases that match TRBD1. The germline V gene encodes CDR1 SNHLY and CDR2 FYNNEI. This CDR3 spans 16 amino acids. V lost 6 bases, J lost 0 bases, and 5 bases stayed unmatched. In DNA form, the CDR3 reads TGTGCCAGCAGCGGGGACAGGGAGACGAACACCGGGGAGCTGTTTTTT. This gives the protein CASSGDRETNTGELFF. Filled out from reference TRBV2 and TRBJ2-2, the complete variable domain reads EPEVTQTPSHQVTQMGQEVILRCVPISNHLYFYWYRQILGQKVEFLVSFYNNEISEKSEIFDDQFSVERPDGSNFTLKIRSTKLEDSAMYFCASSGDRETNTGELFFGEGSRLTVL.

J is TRBJ2-1 and V is TRBV29-1, with D hard to call. The V gene's germline CDR1 is SQVTM and CDR2 ANQGSEA. V gave up 6 bases and J gave up 7 bases, with 10 bases separating them. The CDR3 is 11 amino acids. The CDR3 is CSVRWGNEQFF. CDR3 in DNA: TGCAGCGTCAGATGGGGTAATGAGCAGTTCTTC.

The count of this clone is one. The rearrangement joins TRBV28 to TRBJ2-1, with a possible D match to TRBD1 (6 bases). The CDR3 covers 15 residues. Looked up from germline, CDR1 is MDHEN and CDR2 is SYDVKM. The germline V and J ends were trimmed by 2 bases and 2 bases, with 10 bases remaining between them. In nucleotides, the CDR3 is TGTGCCAGCAGTTTAGAGCAGGGGCCCTACAATGAGCAGTTCTTC. Translated, it gives CASSLEQGPYNEQFF.

The count of this clone is one. The J gene is TRBJ2-7, the V gene TRBV28; D is ambiguous. V was clipped by 6 bases and J by 3 bases, with 12 bases between them. Per the germline V gene, CDR1 is MDHEN and CDR2 is SYDVKM. The CDR3 covers 13 residues. CDR3 sequence (DNA): TGTGCCAGCAGAACCTCGCCCCACTACGAGCAGTACTTC. Encoded protein: CASRTSPHYEQYF.

The CDR3 coding sequence is TGTGCCATCAGCCCCTCCGACAGGGGTGGCGACGAGCAGTACTTC. It encodes CAISPSDRGGDEQYF. The chain is built from TRBV10-3 and TRBJ2-7; TRBD1 aligns across 8 bases. CDR3 size: 15 residues. After removal of 6 bases from V and 5 bases from J, the junction contained 12 bases not matched to a gene. CDR1 and CDR2 from the germline V gene are ENHRY and SYGVKD.

V is TRBV7-6 and J is TRBJ1-2, with 7 nucleotides matching TRBD1. J lost 7 bases, V lost 4 bases, and 9 bases had no gene match. Germline V CDR1 and CDR2: SGHVS, FNYEAQ. CDR3 size: 14 residues. CDR3 loop: CASSSPGQVTGYTF. DNA for the CDR3: TGTGCCAGCAGCTCCCCCGGACAGGTCACTGGCTACACCTTC. The whole variable domain, remainder taken from reference TRBV7-6 and TRBJ1-2, is GAGVSQSPRYKVTKRGQDVALRCDPISGHVSLYWYRQALGQGPEFLTYFNYEAQQDKSGLPNDRFSAERPEGSISTLTIQRTEQRDSAMYRCASSSPGQVTGYTFGSGTRLTVV.

The V gene is TRBV30, the J gene TRBJ2-2, with 10 positions matching TRBD2. The germline V gene has CDR1 GTSNPN and CDR2 SVGIG (reference sequence). V shed 4 bases and J 3 bases; nucleotides not matched to a gene: 2. This CDR3 is built from 14 residues. Here the CDR3 DNA reads TGTGCCTGGACTAGCGGGAGCTACACCGGGGAGCTGTTTTTT. Translating gives CAWTSGSYTGELFF.

This chain uses TRBV6-5 with TRBJ2-5; D is unresolved. CDR3 size: 14 residues. V was clipped by 5 bases and J by 5 bases, with 15 bases between them. CDR1 MNHEY and CDR2 SVGAGI come from the germline V gene. Written as DNA, the CDR3 is TGTGCCAGCAGTCCGATGAGGCACGGGGAGACCCAGTACTTC. Its protein is CASSPMRHGETQYF.

The table lists this clone with a few counts. This chain uses TRBV5-1 with TRBJ2-5, with D tentatively TRBD1 (6 bases). The CDR3 sequence is 13 residues long. The ends were cut back, 7 bases at V and 1 base at J, with 11 bases in the middle. Germline-derived CDR1 and CDR2 are SGHRS and YFSETQ. The CDR3 protein is CASWEQGQETQYF. For the CDR3, the DNA is TGCGCCAGCTGGGAACAGGGCCAAGAGACCCAGTACTTC.

The V and J genes are TRBV27 and TRBJ2-3; the D is unclear. This CDR3 has 17 amino acids. V was clipped by 5 bases and J by 0 bases, with 18 bases between them. Germline-derived CDR1 and CDR2 are MNHEY and SMNVEV (reference sequence). This chain's CDR3 is CASSTGGHVPSTDTQYF. For the CDR3, the DNA is TGTGCCAGCAGTACGGGCGGTCATGTTCCTAGCACAGATACGCAGTATTTT.

The chain recombines TRBV11-2 with TRBJ1-1; D is uncertain. CDR3 size: 12 residues. Germline assignment: CDR1 SGHAT and CDR2 FQNNGV. The V and J ends lost 0 bases and 10 bases respectively, with 9 bases between them. The CDR3 sequence: CASSLESERAFF. The CDR3 bases are TGTGCCAGCAGCTTAGAGTCAGAGCGAGCTTTCTTT.

This clone has only a few counts. The chain recombines TRBV2 with TRBJ2-1; a weak D match, TRBD2 (6 bases). This CDR3 contains 15 residues. Germline-derived CDR1 and CDR2 are SNHLY and FYNNEI. V was clipped by 6 bases and J by 9 bases, with 21 bases between them. The CDR3 nucleotides read TGTGCCAGCAGCCGGGACTCCGGGGCGGTAGGTGAGCAGTTCTTC. It yields the protein CASSRDSGAVGEQFF.

The chain links TRBV6-6 to TRBJ2-3, with 9 bases fitting TRBD1. Germline lookup yields CDR1 MNHNY and CDR2 SVGAGI (reference sequence). Trimming took 7 bases from V and 5 from J; bases not matched to a gene: 10. The CDR3 totals 15 residues. The CDR3 sequence: CASNRGQGGVDTQYF. The CDR3 region has the DNA TGTGCCAGCAATAGGGGACAGGGAGGGGTAGATACGCAGTATTTT.

The V gene is TRBV2, the J gene TRBJ1-3, with 8 bases identical to TRBD1. The germline V gene has CDR1 SNHLY and CDR2 FYNNEI. Losses at the gene ends were 4 bases for V and 2 bases for J; bases not matched to a gene: 4. This CDR3 region has 15 residues. CDR3 sequence reads: CASSGQGATGNTIYF. CDR3 nucleotide sequence: TGTGCCAGCAGTGGGCAGGGGGCAACTGGAAACACCATATATTTT.

The chain has TRBV18 and TRBJ1-2; D not certain. Germline CDR1 is KGHSH and CDR2 is LQKENI. This CDR3 is built from 14 residues. Trimming removed 5 bases at V and 3 bases at J, with 13 bases between. The CDR3 here is CASSGTGDDYGYTF. For the CDR3, the DNA is TGTGCCAGCTCAGGAACTGGAGACGACTATGGCTACACCTTC.

This clone was seen just once. Compared with germline, one end of the junction differs, possibly owing to a read error. CDR3 coding DNA: TGTGCCCGGAGTGGTAGCGGCGAGCAGTACTTC. Translated: CARSGSGEQYF. The V gene is TRBV30, the J gene TRBJ2-7, with D perhaps matching TRBD2 (6 bases). The CDR3 covers 11 residues. CDR1 is GTSNPN and CDR2 is SVGIG in the germline V gene (reference sequence).

The chain has TRBV7-2 and TRBJ2-1, with 8 bases identical to TRBD2. V lost 5 bases to trimming and J lost 10 bases; unmatched junction nucleotides: 16. Germline CDR1 SGHTA, CDR2 FQGNSA. This CDR3 spans 16 amino acids. The CDR3 is CASSPFASGPKGEQFF. CDR3 nucleotides: TGTGCCAGCAGCCCTTTCGCTAGCGGGCCCAAGGGGGAGCAGTTCTTC.